What follows describes a single TCR beta chain. What it recognizes is unknown. V lost 6 bases, J lost 5 bases, and 4 bases stayed unmatched. Germline V gives CDR1 WNHNN, CDR2 SYGVQD (reference sequence). This CDR3 has 14 amino acids. The entry originates in a study of OX40 agonist ivuxolimab in advanced cancers. Study conclusions and caveats: The mean number of expanded clones was higher in CD8+ T cells than in CD4+.

Only in-frame clones appear in the TCRdb table, and some are missing; sequencing was by immunoSEQ multiplex PCR. The data show around 65,000 clones, roughly 90% seen once. This TCR derives from an adult with an advanced solid tumor such as melanoma, head and neck, liver or kidney cancer. The source material was CD4+ or CD8+ T cells sorted from blood, sampled in a trial of the OX40 agonist ivuxolimab. This chain uses TRBV10-1 with TRBJ2-1; 10 bases line up with TRBD2. The CDR3 loop reads CASSSGLADNEQFF. In nucleotides, the CDR3 is TGCGCCAGCAGCTCCGGACTAGCGGACAATGAGCAGTTCTTC.